The sequence of this TCR beta chain was determined in a study of T cell responses to AZD1222 COVID-19 vaccine. The CDR3 extends over 13 amino acids. The trim removed 4 bases at V and 4 bases at J, leaving 5 bases unmatched. From germline, CDR1 is SQVTM and CDR2 ANQGSEA. As concerns this clone: The antigen is unknown.

Sequencing used immunoSEQ multiplex PCR; TCRdb keeps in-frame clones, though not all of them. The profile covers 75,000 to 100,000 clones, with around 89% appearing a single time and 6.5% to 8% taken by the ten largest. Study-wide findings and caveats: Only 5 to 7 AZD1222 recipients were seropositive at baseline.

Sequencing was performed on peripheral blood, taken on day 0 of AZD1222 vaccination. The V gene is TRBV29-1, the J gene TRBJ2-5, with 8 bases matching TRBD2. The receptor was derived from an adult in good health. The CDR3 region has the DNA TGCAGCGTTGCCAGCGGGAGTATAGAGACCCAGTACTTC. Translation gives CSVASGSIETQYF.